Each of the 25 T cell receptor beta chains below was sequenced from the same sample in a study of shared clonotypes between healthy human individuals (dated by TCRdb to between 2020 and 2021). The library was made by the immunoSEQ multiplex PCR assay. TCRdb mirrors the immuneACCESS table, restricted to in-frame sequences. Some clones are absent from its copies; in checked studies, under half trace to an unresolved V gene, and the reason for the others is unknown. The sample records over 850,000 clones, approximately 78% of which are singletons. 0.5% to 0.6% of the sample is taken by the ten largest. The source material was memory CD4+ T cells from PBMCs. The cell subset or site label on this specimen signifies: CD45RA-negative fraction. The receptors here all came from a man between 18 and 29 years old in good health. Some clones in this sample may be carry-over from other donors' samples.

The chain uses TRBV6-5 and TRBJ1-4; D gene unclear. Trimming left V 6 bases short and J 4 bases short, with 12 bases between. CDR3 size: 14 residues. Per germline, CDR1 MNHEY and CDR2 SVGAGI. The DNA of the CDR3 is TGTGCCAGCAGCTATGGACGGGGTAATGAAAAACTGTTTTTT. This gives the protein CASSYGRGNEKLFF.

CDR3 amino acids: CSVESPLNTEAFF. As DNA, the CDR3 is TGCAGCGTTGAATCCCCGCTGAACACTGAAGCTTTCTTT. The genes are TRBV29-1 and TRBJ1-1; D remains ambiguous. The V and J ends lost 2 bases and 0 bases respectively, with 7 bases between them. The CDR3 has 13 residues. Germline CDR1 is SQVTM and CDR2 is ANQGSEA.

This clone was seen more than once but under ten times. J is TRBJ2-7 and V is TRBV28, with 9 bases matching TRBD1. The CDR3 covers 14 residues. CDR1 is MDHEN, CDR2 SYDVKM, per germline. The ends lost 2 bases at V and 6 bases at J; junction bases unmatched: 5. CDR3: CASSLDYRGREQYF. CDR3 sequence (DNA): TGTGCCAGCAGTTTAGATTACAGGGGGCGCGAGCAGTACTTC.

Here the CDR3 reads CASSLGDWQFF. In DNA form, the CDR3 reads TGTGCCAGCAGCTTAGGGGACTGGCAGTTCTTC. V usage is TRBV7-2 and J usage is TRBJ2-1; D is possibly TRBD2 (6 bases). Per the germline V gene, CDR1 is SGHTA and CDR2 is FQGNSA. The CDR3 runs to 11 residues. Trimming pared 1 base from V and 12 bases from J, leaving 7 bases between.

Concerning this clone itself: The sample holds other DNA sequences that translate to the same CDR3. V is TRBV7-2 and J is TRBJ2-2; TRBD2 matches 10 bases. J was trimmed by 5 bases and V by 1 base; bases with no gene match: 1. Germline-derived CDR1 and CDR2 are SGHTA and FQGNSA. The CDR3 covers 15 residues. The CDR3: CASSLGTSGTGELFF. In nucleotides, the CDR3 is TGTGCCAGCAGCTTAGGGACTAGCGGAACCGGGGAGCTGTTTTTT.

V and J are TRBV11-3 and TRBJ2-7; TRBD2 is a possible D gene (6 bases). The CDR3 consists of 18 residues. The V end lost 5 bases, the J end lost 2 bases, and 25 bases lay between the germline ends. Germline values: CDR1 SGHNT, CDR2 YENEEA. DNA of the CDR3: TGTGCCAGCAGCCCCCACCCGTTTCCCGCTAGCGTTACCTACGAGCAGTACTTC. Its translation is CASSPHPFPASVTYEQYF. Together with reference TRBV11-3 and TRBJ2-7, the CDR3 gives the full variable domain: EAGVVQSPRYKIIEKKQPVAFWCNPISGHNTLYWYLQNLGQGPELLIRYENEEAVDDSQLPKDRFSAERLKGVDSTLKIQPAELGDSAVYLCASSPHPFPASVTYEQYFGPGTRLTVT.

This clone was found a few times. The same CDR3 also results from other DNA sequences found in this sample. The CDR3 region has the DNA TGTGCCAGCAGCTTGACTAGCGTAAGCTCCTACGAGCAGTACTTC. As protein: CASSLTSVSSYEQYF. The J gene is TRBJ2-7, the V gene TRBV7-2, with 8 bases matching TRBD2. The CDR3 contains 15 residues. V dropped 3 bases and J dropped 0; count of bases not matched to a gene: 4. Germline lookup yields CDR1 SGHTA and CDR2 FQGNSA.

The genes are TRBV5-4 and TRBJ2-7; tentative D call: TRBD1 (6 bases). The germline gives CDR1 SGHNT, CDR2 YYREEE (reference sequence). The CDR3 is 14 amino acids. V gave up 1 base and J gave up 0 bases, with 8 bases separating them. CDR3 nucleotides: TGTGCCAGCAGCTTGCAGGGGAGCTCCTACGAGCAGTACTTC. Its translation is CASSLQGSSYEQYF. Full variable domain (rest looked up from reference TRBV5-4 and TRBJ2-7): ETGVTQSPTHLIKTRGQQVTLRCSSQSGHNTVSWYQQALGQGPQFIFQYYREEENGRGNFPPRFSGLQFPNYSSELNVNALELDDSALYLCASSLQGSSYEQYFGPGTRLTVT.

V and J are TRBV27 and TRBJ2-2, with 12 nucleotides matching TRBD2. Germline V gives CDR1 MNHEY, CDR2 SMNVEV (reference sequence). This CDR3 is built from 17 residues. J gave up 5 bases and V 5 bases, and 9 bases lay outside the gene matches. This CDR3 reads CASSPIPLAGGTGELFF. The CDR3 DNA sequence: TGTGCCAGCAGTCCAATTCCACTAGCGGGGGGAACCGGGGAGCTGTTTTTT.

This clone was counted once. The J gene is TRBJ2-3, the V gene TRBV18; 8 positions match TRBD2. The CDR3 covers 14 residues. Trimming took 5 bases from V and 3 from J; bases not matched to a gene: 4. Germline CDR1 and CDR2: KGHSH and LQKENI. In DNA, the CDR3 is TGTGCCAGCTCAAGCGGGAGAGGTACAGATACGCAGTATTTT. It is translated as CASSSGRGTDTQYF.

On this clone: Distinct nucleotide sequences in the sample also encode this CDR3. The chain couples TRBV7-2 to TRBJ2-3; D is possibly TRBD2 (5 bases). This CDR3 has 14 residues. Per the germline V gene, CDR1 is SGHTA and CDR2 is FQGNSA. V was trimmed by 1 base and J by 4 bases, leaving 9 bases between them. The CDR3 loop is CASSLGTGSDTQYF. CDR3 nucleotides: TGTGCCAGCAGCTTAGGGACGGGGTCAGATACGCAGTATTTT. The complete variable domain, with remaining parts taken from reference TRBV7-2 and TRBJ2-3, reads GAGVSQSPSNKVTEKGKDVELRCDPISGHTALYWYRQSLGQGLEFLIYFQGNSAPDKSGLPSDRFSAERTGGSVSTLTIQRTQQEDSAVYLCASSLGTGSDTQYFGPGTRLTVL.

Here the CDR3 reads CAWSVVRGRGYTF. Here the CDR3 DNA reads TGTGCCTGGAGTGTAGTCAGGGGGCGAGGCTACACCTTC. The V gene is TRBV30, the J gene TRBJ1-2; the match to TRBD1 covers 8 bases. Per germline, CDR1 GTSNPN and CDR2 SVGIG (reference sequence). J gave up 8 bases and V 0 bases, and 5 bases lay outside the gene matches. This CDR3 contains 13 residues.

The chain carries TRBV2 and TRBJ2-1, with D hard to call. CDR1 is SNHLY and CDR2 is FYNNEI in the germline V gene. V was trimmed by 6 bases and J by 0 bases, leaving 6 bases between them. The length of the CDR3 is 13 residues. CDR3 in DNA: TGTGCCAGCAGAGTAAGCTCCTACAATGAGCAGTTCTTC. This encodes CASRVSSYNEQFF.

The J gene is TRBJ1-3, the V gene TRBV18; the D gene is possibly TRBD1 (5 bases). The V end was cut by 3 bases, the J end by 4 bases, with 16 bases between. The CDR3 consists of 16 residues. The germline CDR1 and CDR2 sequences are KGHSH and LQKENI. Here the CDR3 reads CASSPDHTGGGNTIYF. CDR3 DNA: TGTGCCAGCTCACCGGATCACACGGGGGGAGGAAACACCATATATTTT. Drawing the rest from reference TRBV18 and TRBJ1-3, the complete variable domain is NAGVMQNPRHLVRRRGQEARLRCSPMKGHSHVYWYRQLPEEGLKFMVYLQKENIIDESGMPKERFSAEFPKEGPSILRIQQVVRGDSAAYFCASSPDHTGGGNTIYFGEGSWLTVV.

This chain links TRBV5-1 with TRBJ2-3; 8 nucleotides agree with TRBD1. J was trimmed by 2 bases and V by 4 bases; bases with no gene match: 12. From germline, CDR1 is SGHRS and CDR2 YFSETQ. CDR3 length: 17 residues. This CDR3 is CASSPRARGLPTDTQYF. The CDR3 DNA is TGCGCCAGCAGCCCTCGTGCCAGGGGGCTTCCCACAGATACGCAGTATTTT.

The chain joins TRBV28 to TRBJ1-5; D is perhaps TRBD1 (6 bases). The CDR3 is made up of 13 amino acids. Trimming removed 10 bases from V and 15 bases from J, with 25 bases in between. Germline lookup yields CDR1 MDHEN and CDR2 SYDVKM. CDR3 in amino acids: CATSFGGAMSWHF. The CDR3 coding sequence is TGTGCCACCTCGTTTGGGGGCGCCATGTCGTGGCATTTT.

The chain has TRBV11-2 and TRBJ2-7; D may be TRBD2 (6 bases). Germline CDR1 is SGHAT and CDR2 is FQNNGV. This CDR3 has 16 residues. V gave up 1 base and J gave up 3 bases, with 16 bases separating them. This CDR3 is CASSLAFGVGGYEQYF. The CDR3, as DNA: TGTGCCAGCAGCTTAGCATTCGGTGTGGGAGGCTACGAGCAGTACTTC.

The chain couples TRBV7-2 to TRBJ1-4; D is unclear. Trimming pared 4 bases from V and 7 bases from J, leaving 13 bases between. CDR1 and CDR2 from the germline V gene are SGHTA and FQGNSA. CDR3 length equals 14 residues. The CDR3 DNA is TGTGCCAGCAGCTCCGGGCCGGAAAGTGAAAAACTGTTTTTT. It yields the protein CASSSGPESEKLFF.

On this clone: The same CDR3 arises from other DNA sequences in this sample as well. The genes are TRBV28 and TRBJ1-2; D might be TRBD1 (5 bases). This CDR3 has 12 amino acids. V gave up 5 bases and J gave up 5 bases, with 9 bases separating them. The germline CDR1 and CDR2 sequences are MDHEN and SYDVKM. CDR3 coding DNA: TGTGCCAGCAGTCCGACAGTATATGGCTACACCTTC. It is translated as CASSPTVYGYTF.

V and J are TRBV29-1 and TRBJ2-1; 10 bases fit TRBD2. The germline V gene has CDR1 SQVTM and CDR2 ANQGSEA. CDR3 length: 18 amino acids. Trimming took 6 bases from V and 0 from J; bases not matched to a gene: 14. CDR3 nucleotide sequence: TGCAGCGTGGAACCGGGACTAGCGAAACCAAGCTCCTACAATGAGCAGTTCTTC. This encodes CSVEPGLAKPSSYNEQFF.

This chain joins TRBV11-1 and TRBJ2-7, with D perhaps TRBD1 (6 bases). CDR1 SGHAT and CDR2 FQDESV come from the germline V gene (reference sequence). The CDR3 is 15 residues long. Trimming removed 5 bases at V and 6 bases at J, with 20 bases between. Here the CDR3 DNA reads TGTGCCAGCAGCCCCCACAGGGACCGATCCAGCGAGCAGTACTTC. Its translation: CASSPHRDRSSEQYF. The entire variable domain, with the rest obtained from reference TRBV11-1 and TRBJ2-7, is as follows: EAEVAQSPRYKITEKSQAVAFWCDPISGHATLYWYRQILGQGPELLVQFQDESVVDDSQLPKDRFSAERLKGVDSTLKIQPAELGDSAMYLCASSPHRDRSSEQYFGPGTRLTVT.

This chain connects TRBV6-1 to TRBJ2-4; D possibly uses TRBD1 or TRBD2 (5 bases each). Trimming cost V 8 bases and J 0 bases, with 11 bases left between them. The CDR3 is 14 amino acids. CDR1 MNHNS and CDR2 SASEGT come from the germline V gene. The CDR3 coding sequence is TGTGCCAGCCGAGGGACCCTAGCCAAAAACATTCAGTACTTC. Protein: CASRGTLAKNIQYF.

The CDR3 nucleotides are TGTGCCACCAGCAGTTATCCGGCGGGAGGCCAGAGAGATACGCAGTATTTT. It is translated as CATSSYPAGGQRDTQYF. This chain joins TRBV15 and TRBJ2-3, with TRBD2 matching 8 bases. Germline V CDR1 and CDR2: LNHNV, YYDKDF (reference sequence). After removal of 3 bases from V and 5 bases from J, the junction contained 13 bases not matched to a gene. There are 17 residues in the CDR3.

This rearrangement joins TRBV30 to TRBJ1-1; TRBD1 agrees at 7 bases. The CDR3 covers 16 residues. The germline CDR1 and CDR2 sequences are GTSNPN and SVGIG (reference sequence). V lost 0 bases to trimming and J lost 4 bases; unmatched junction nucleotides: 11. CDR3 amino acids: CAWSVGVGQGGTEAFF. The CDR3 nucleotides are TGTGCCTGGAGTGTAGGGGTTGGGCAGGGGGGCACTGAAGCTTTCTTT.

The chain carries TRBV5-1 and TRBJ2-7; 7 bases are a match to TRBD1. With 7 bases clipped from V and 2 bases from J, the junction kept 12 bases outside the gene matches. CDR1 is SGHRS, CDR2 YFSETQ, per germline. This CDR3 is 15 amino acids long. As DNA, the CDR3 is TGCGCCAGCGCCCAGACCCCGGGACAGACCTACGAGCAGTACTTC. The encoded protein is CASAQTPGQTYEQYF.